This passage covers 30 T cell receptor beta chains from one sample sequenced in a study of identical twins. TCRdb reprocessed the 5' RACE reads via MiXCR and lists one record per CDR3 protein. The sample records a few hundred thousand distinct CDR3 sequences, about 16% being singletons. The same data also contributed to another study, on yellow fever vaccine responses in identical twins.

The material sequenced was CD4+ T cells sorted from blood. The receptor set was obtained from a woman between 18 and 29 years old in good health.

This clonotype was counted between two and nine times. The rearrangement links TRBV28 to TRBJ2-2, with 8 bases aligning to TRBD2. This CDR3 is built from 15 residues. The trim removed 1 base at V and 5 bases at J, leaving 3 bases unmatched. Per germline, CDR1 MDHEN and CDR2 SYDVKM. In DNA form, the CDR3 reads TGTGCCAGCAGTTTATCGGGAGGGTGGACCGGGGAGCTGTTTTTT. Translated, it gives CASSLSGGWTGELFF.

The chain uses TRBV18 and TRBJ2-2, with unresolved D. Germline CDR1 is KGHSH and CDR2 is LQKENI. The V end was cut by 3 bases, the J end by 4 bases, with 12 bases between. The CDR3 is made up of 15 amino acids. The CDR3 sequence is CASSPSLLFTGELFF. The DNA for the CDR3 is TGTGCCAGCTCACCGTCACTTCTGTTCACCGGGGAGCTGTTTTTT.

V gene TRBV6-1 combines with J gene TRBJ2-1; TRBD2 agrees at 9 bases. CDR3 length: 15 residues. V shed 8 bases, J shed 1 base, and the junction held 6 bases outside the gene matches. CDR1 MNHNS and CDR2 SASEGT come from the germline V gene. CDR3 DNA: TGTGCCAGCCGAGTCAGCGGGGGGTCCTACAATGAGCAGTTCTTC. As protein: CASRVSGGSYNEQFF.

This clonotype was detected only a few times. The genes are TRBV10-3 and TRBJ2-1; D gene unclear. This CDR3 region has 11 residues. With 6 bases removed from V and 4 bases from J, the gap between germline ends came to 4 bases. Germline-derived CDR1 and CDR2 are ENHRY and SYGVKD. Here the CDR3 DNA reads TGTGCCATCAGCAATTACAATGAGCAGTTCTTC. It yields the protein CAISNYNEQFF.

V and J are TRBV5-5 and TRBJ2-2, with a tentative D call TRBD2 (5 bases). This CDR3 has 12 amino acids. V gave up 0 bases and J gave up 13 bases, with 10 bases separating them. Germline-derived CDR1 and CDR2 are SGHKS and YYEKEE (reference sequence). Here the CDR3 reads CASSLDVGGLFF. In DNA, the CDR3 is TGTGCCAGCAGCTTGGATGTAGGAGGGCTGTTTTTT.

The chain links TRBV12-3 or TRBV12-4 to TRBJ2-3; D may match TRBD1 or TRBD2 (6 bases each). The CDR3 extends over 16 amino acids. Trimming stripped 0 bases from V and 5 bases from J, with 15 bases between. CDR3 residues: CASSLAGGLDLDTQYF. The CDR3 region has the DNA TGTGCCAGCAGTTTAGCCGGGGGCCTAGATTTAGATACGCAGTATTTT.

The chain recombines TRBV5-6 with TRBJ2-2, with 9 bases fitting TRBD1. Trimming took 5 bases from V and 4 from J; bases not matched to a gene: 6. CDR3 length: 15 residues. Per the germline V gene, CDR1 is SGHDT and CDR2 is YYEEEE. In nucleotides, the CDR3 is TGTGCCAGCAGTTATGGACAGGGGTTCACCGGGGAGCTGTTTTTT. Protein product: CASSYGQGFTGELFF. Full variable domain (rest looked up from reference TRBV5-6 and TRBJ2-2): DAGVTQSPTHLIKTRGQQVTLRCSPKSGHDTVSWYQQALGQGPQFIFQYYEEEERQRGNFPDRFSGHQFPNYSSELNVNALLLGDSALYLCASSYGQGFTGELFFGEGSRLTVL.

This chain links TRBV5-6 with TRBJ2-5; 8 bases match TRBD1. This CDR3 is built from 14 residues. Germline CDR1 and CDR2: SGHDT and YYEEEE. Losses at the gene ends were 4 bases for V and 5 bases for J; bases not matched to a gene: 7. CDR3 sequence (DNA): TGTGCCAGCAGCCCCGGACAGGGACACGAGACCCAGTACTTC. The encoded protein is CASSPGQGHETQYF.

The chain carries TRBV7-9 and TRBJ1-1; TRBD1 agrees at 8 bases. CDR3 length: 15 amino acids. The J segment lost 14 bases and the V segment lost 4 bases, leaving 18 bases of the junction unmatched. CDR1 is SEHNR, CDR2 FQNEAQ, per germline (reference sequence). CDR3 coding DNA: TGTGCCAGCAGCTCCGGACAGGGAGGCGGCCATAGGGACTTCTTT. Its protein product is CASSSGQGGGHRDFF.

In its sample, this clonotype was seen a few times. The genes are TRBV29-1 and TRBJ2-7; D gene ambiguous. Deletions cut 4 bases from V and 2 bases from J, with 21 bases between. The CDR3 covers 16 residues. Germline V gene sequence: CDR1 SQVTM, CDR2 ANQGSEA. CDR3 residues: CSVGERDERTPYEQYV. CDR3 coding DNA: TGCAGCGTTGGGGAAAGGGATGAACGGACCCCCTACGAGCAGTACGTC.

In this sample, this clonotype turned up many times. The rearrangement links TRBV28 to TRBJ2-1; 10 bases agree with TRBD2. Germline V gene sequence: CDR1 MDHEN, CDR2 SYDVKM. CDR3 length: 15 amino acids. Trimming at V came to 5 bases and at J to 6 bases, leaving 7 bases not matched to a gene. The CDR3 sequence is CASSSLSGGSNEQFF. In DNA, the CDR3 is TGTGCCAGCAGTAGCCTTAGCGGGGGGTCCAATGAGCAGTTCTTC.

This chain uses TRBV4-1 with TRBJ1-3; D call uncertain. Trimming shortened V by 0 bases and J by 2 bases, and 8 bases separated the two germline ends. Germline CDR1 reads MGHRA; CDR2 reads YSYEKL. This CDR3 is built from 15 residues. Here the CDR3 reads CASSQDPGPGNTIYF. CDR3 nucleotides: TGCGCCAGCAGCCAAGATCCCGGGCCTGGAAACACCATATATTTT.

The chain is built from TRBV3-1 and TRBJ1-2; the match to TRBD1 covers 8 bases. Losses at the gene ends were 1 base for V and 4 bases for J; bases not matched to a gene: 5. The CDR3 length is 15 residues. The germline V gene has CDR1 LGHDT and CDR2 YNNKEL (reference sequence). DNA for the CDR3: TGTGCCAGCAGCCAAGGGCCGGGACAGGTCTATGGCTACACCTTC. Encoded protein: CASSQGPGQVYGYTF.

The table lists this clonotype with a few counts. V is TRBV12-3 or TRBV12-4 and J is TRBJ1-1; the D gene is possibly TRBD1 (5 bases). The germline V and J ends were trimmed by 3 bases and 6 bases, with 23 bases remaining between them. The CDR3 extends over 17 amino acids. The CDR3: CASSFTGPNPMTPEAFF. The CDR3 DNA reads as TGTGCCAGCAGTTTTACGGGGCCTAATCCAATGACCCCTGAAGCTTTCTTT.

This clonotype appeared a few times. The gene calls are TRBV29-1 and TRBJ2-3, with 12 positions matching TRBD1. The V segment lost 6 bases and the J segment 6 bases; nucleotides outside the gene matches: 7. Per the germline V gene, CDR1 is SQVTM and CDR2 is ANQGSEA. The CDR3 runs 14 residues. The chain's CDR3 is CSVLPGQGADTQYF. The CDR3 DNA follows: TGCAGCGTCCTACCGGGACAGGGGGCCGATACGCAGTATTTT.

The V gene is TRBV20-1, the J gene TRBJ2-1; tentative D call: TRBD1 (6 bases). The V and J ends lost 3 bases and 5 bases respectively, with 17 bases between them. The CDR3 runs 15 residues. Germline V CDR1 and CDR2: DFQATT, SNEGSKA (reference sequence). The CDR3 nucleotides read TGCAGTGCTAGCAAACCCCGGGACAACCACAATGAGCAGTTCTTC. This encodes CSASKPRDNHNEQFF.

This clonotype has only a few counts. The chain combines TRBV18 with TRBJ2-4, with D tentatively TRBD2 (5 bases). The CDR3 runs 16 residues. Germline V CDR1 and CDR2: KGHSH, LQKENI. V lost 0 bases to trimming and J lost 0 bases, with 9 bases between them. CDR3 amino acids: CASSPPGDLAKNIQYF. For the CDR3, the DNA is TGTGCCAGCTCACCACCCGGGGATCTAGCCAAAAACATTCAGTACTTC.

The V and J genes are TRBV12-3 or TRBV12-4 and TRBJ2-3; D gene ambiguous. The V and J ends lost 5 bases and 3 bases respectively, with 12 bases between them. The length of the CDR3 is 14 residues. CDR3 loop: CASSPQGRTDTQYF. The CDR3 DNA follows: TGTGCCAGCAGTCCGCAAGGGCGTACAGATACGCAGTATTTT.

This clonotype was detected a few times. The chain is built from TRBV7-8 and TRBJ2-2, with D unclear. Germline assignment: CDR1 SGHVS and CDR2 FQNEAQ. Trimming took 5 bases from V and 4 from J, leaving 14 bases between them. The CDR3 has 15 residues. The CDR3: CASSPSWQATGELFF. CDR3 nucleotide sequence: TGTGCCAGCAGCCCCTCGTGGCAGGCCACCGGGGAGCTGTTTTTT.

The V and J genes are TRBV10-3 and TRBJ2-1, with TRBD2 as a possible D gene (5 bases). In germline, CDR1 is ENHRY, CDR2 SYGVKD. This CDR3 contains 21 residues. V gave up 6 bases and J gave up 1 base, with 31 bases separating them. The CDR3 sequence is CAIRGVSQAEGARSSYNEQFF. CDR3 in DNA: TGTGCCATCAGGGGAGTGTCCCAGGCAGAGGGCGCCCGTAGTTCCTACAATGAGCAGTTCTTC.

The chain employs TRBV6-1 and TRBJ2-1, with 7 bases lining up with TRBD2. The CDR3 extends over 19 amino acids. J gave up 0 bases and V 2 bases, and 13 bases lay outside the gene matches. The V gene's germline CDR1 is MNHNS and CDR2 SASEGT. The DNA for the CDR3 is TGTGCCAGCAGTGAATTTCTAGCGGAGATCCCTTCCTCCTACAATGAGCAGTTCTTC. Its protein is CASSEFLAEIPSSYNEQFF.

In its sample, this clonotype was seen a few times. The chain recombines TRBV29-1 with TRBJ2-3; weak D call: TRBD1 (6 bases). From germline, CDR1 is SQVTM and CDR2 ANQGSEA. V lost 4 bases, J lost 1 base, and 12 bases lay in between. There are 14 residues in the CDR3. In nucleotides, the CDR3 is TGCAGCGTTGGGCCGGGACACCGCACAGATACGCAGTATTTT. Encoded protein: CSVGPGHRTDTQYF.

V is TRBV12-3 or TRBV12-4 and J is TRBJ1-2; D is unclear. Trimming left V 4 bases short and J 7 bases short, with 13 bases between. The CDR3 has 13 amino acids. The CDR3 bases are TGTGCCAGCAGTTCCGACCGGGGTTCTGGCTACACCTTC. It codes for CASSSDRGSGYTF.

The chain employs TRBV20-1 and TRBJ1-4, with 7 nucleotides matching TRBD1. V lost 2 bases and J lost 7; bases outside the gene matches: 7. The V gene's germline CDR1 is DFQATT and CDR2 SNEGSKA (reference sequence). This CDR3 spans 14 amino acids. CDR3 bases: TGCAGTGCTAGACAGGGGGTCTTTGGTGAAAAACTGTTTTTT. It is translated as CSARQGVFGEKLFF.

This clonotype was seen a few times. The gene calls are TRBV5-1 and TRBJ2-1; D is perhaps TRBD2 (6 bases). The V gene lost 3 bases and the J gene lost 0 bases, with 19 bases spanning the gap. CDR3 length: 18 residues. Germline assignment: CDR1 SGHRS and CDR2 YFSETQ. The DNA of the CDR3 is TGCGCCAGCAGCTCGCGGCGGGGCAAATTAAGCTCCTACAATGAGCAGTTCTTC. Protein sequence: CASSSRRGKLSSYNEQFF.

CDR3 protein: CASYSGPSYNEQFF. The CDR3 DNA follows: TGTGCCAGCTATAGCGGGCCTTCCTACAATGAGCAGTTCTTC. The rearrangement joins TRBV28 to TRBJ2-1, with 7 bases identical to TRBD2. The CDR3 is made up of 14 amino acids. J gave up 1 base and V 8 bases, and 5 bases lay outside the gene matches. The germline V gene encodes CDR1 MDHEN and CDR2 SYDVKM.

This clonotype was counted a few times. V is TRBV9 and J is TRBJ2-7, with TRBD2 matching 11 bases. The CDR3 runs to 16 residues. From germline, CDR1 is SGDLS and CDR2 YYNGEE. Trimming removed 4 bases from V and 1 base from J; junction bases left unmatched: 7. The CDR3 nucleotides read TGTGCCAGCAGCACATTGGGGACTAGCGGATCCTACGAGCAGTACTTC. Translated, it gives CASSTLGTSGSYEQYF.

This clonotype was observed a few times. This rearrangement joins TRBV10-3 to TRBJ1-6; D gene uncertain. CDR1 is ENHRY and CDR2 is SYGVKD in the germline V gene. The CDR3 has 15 amino acids. Trimming removed 6 bases at V and 5 bases at J, with 14 bases between. The CDR3 nucleotides are TGTGCCATCAGGGCCCTGGGGAGCGATAATTCACCCCTCCACTTT. It translates to CAIRALGSDNSPLHF.

The chain couples TRBV12-3 or TRBV12-4 to TRBJ2-1, with TRBD2 identical over 7 bases. The CDR3 loop spans 13 amino acids. Unmatched junction bases numbered 1, after V lost 2 bases and J lost 6 bases. Here the CDR3 DNA reads TGTGCCAGCAGTTTATGGGAGGGCAATGAGCAGTTCTTC. This codes for CASSLWEGNEQFF.

The J gene is TRBJ2-7, the V gene TRBV20-1; 8 bases fit TRBD1. Trimming cost V 6 bases and J 2 bases; bases outside gene matches: 9. Germline CDR1 DFQATT, CDR2 SNEGSKA (reference sequence). This CDR3 region has 14 residues. As DNA, the CDR3 is TGCAGTGCGAGCCGCGGACAGGGAGCCTACGAGCAGTACTTC. Its protein is CSASRGQGAYEQYF.